These 5 T cell receptor beta chains were sequenced from one sample in a study of read filtering for tumor transcriptome and immune sequencing. The library was built from roughly 400 ng RNA with molecular barcoded adaptors for alpha/delta and beta/gamma chains. From the reads, TCRdb called clonotypes with MiXCR, one entry per CDR3 protein. The table includes fewer than 25,000 distinct CDR3 sequences, approximately 22% detected once. Specimen: a population of CD138-negative cells sorted from bone marrow. These receptors were collected from a donor at least 40 years old with multiple myeloma.

This clonotype showed up many times. The V gene is TRBV29-1, the J gene TRBJ2-1, with D possibly matching TRBD1 (6 bases). V was pared by 4 bases and J by 2 bases, with 12 bases between. The CDR3 spans 14 residues. In germline, CDR1 is SQVTM, CDR2 ANQGSEA. The CDR3 sequence is CSVVAGVTYNEQFF. CDR3 nucleotides: TGCAGCGTTGTAGCAGGGGTTACCTACAATGAGCAGTTCTTC.

Concerning this clonotype itself: This probably arose from a read error, given a far larger clone one base away. The chain combines TRBV6-6 with TRBJ2-2; D is undetermined. Germline V gene data show CDR1 as MNHNY and CDR2 as SVGAGI (reference sequence). The length of the CDR3 is 13 residues. V lost 8 bases, J lost 6 bases, and 13 bases lay in between. The CDR3 DNA reads as TGTGCCAGCCTTGAACCAGCTGCCGGGGAGCTGTTTTTT. Translating gives CASLEPAAGELFF.

This clonotype was recorded at least ten times. The rearrangement links TRBV6-5 to TRBJ2-1, with D tentatively TRBD1 or TRBD2 (5 bases each). CDR3 length equals 14 residues. Germline V gene data show CDR1 as MNHEY and CDR2 as SVGAGI. The V and J ends lost 6 bases and 8 bases respectively, with 17 bases between them. The CDR3 spells CASSSTGGSYEQFF. The CDR3 DNA is TGTGCCAGCAGCTCCACTGGGGGTAGCTATGAGCAGTTCTTC.

Of note for this clonotype: One end of the junction does not line up with germline, which may come from a read error. The chain couples TRBV5-6 to TRBJ1-2; 7 bases fit TRBD1. This CDR3 is built from 12 residues. Germline V gene sequence: CDR1 SGHDT, CDR2 YYEEEE. In nucleotides, the CDR3 is TGTACCAGTTCCCAGGGGGACTATGGCTACACCTTC. This encodes CTSSQGDYGYTF.

The table lists this clonotype with a few counts. This sequence joins TRBV2 and TRBJ2-5; 13 nucleotides match TRBD2. The CDR3 has 16 residues. V trimming: 6 bases; J trimming: 0 bases; junction bases outside the gene matches: 4. In germline, CDR1 is SNHLY, CDR2 FYNNEI. CDR3 nucleotides: TGTGCCAGCAGGGCCGGACTAGCGGGGGACCAAGAGACCCAGTACTTC. Protein sequence: CASRAGLAGDQETQYF.